The rows below give T cell receptor beta chains drawn from one sample of a study of cytomegalovirus exposure and HLA in healthy donors. Here immunoSEQ multiplex PCR was the method, and the copy in TCRdb shows in-frame clones only, minus some. The table shows about 180,000 clones, with around 80% occurring only once. The sequencing sample was made of PBMCs. Receptors originate from a woman aged 45-65 years in good health and CMV-seropositive. The CDR3 runs from the conserved cysteine through the conserved F or W. Each record gives: clone size, J gene, V gene, D gene, CDR3 protein, CDR3 DNA. A D gene is named only where the DNA matches it firmly. Some rows have no size entry. The others give once, few or many, or a class for an expanded clone.

clone size: NA
J gene: TRBJ1-3
V gene: TRBV28
D gene: NA
CDR3 protein: CASSAPGHYSGNTIYF
CDR3 DNA: TGTGCCAGCAGCGCGCCGGGACACTACTCTGGAAACACCATATATTTT

clone size: NA
J gene: TRBJ1-2
V gene: TRBV6-5
D gene: TRBD1
CDR3 protein: CASSYSRGQGYTF
CDR3 DNA: TGTGCCAGCAGTTACTCCAGGGGGCAGGGCTACACCTTC

clone size: NA
J gene: TRBJ2-6
V gene: TRBV10-2
D gene: NA
CDR3 protein: CASSVSDNSGANVLTF
CDR3 DNA: TGCGCCAGCAGTGTCTCGGACAACTCTGGGGCCAACGTCCTGACTTTC

clone size: NA
J gene: TRBJ1-2
V gene: TRBV10-3
D gene: NA
CDR3 protein: CAISETRDGYTF
CDR3 DNA: TGTGCCATCAGTGAGACCCGGGATGGCTACACCTTC

clone size: NA
J gene: TRBJ1-6
V gene: TRBV6-5
D gene: NA
CDR3 protein: CAIKDRQEISPLHF
CDR3 DNA: TGTGCCATCAAGGATCGACAGGAGATTTCACCCCTCCACTTT

clone size: NA
J gene: TRBJ1-1
V gene: TRBV7-6
D gene: NA
CDR3 protein: CASSLQGYNTEAFF
CDR3 DNA: TGTGCCAGCAGCTTACAGGGGTATAACACTGAAGCTTTCTTT

clone size: few
J gene: TRBJ1-5
V gene: TRBV2
D gene: NA
CDR3 protein: CASSDRDGNQPQHF
CDR3 DNA: TGTGCCAGCAGTGACAGGGATGGGAATCAGCCCCAGCATTTT

clone size: NA
J gene: TRBJ2-3
V gene: TRBV9
D gene: TRBD2
CDR3 protein: CASSVASGDTDTQYF
CDR3 DNA: TGTGCCAGCAGCGTAGCTAGCGGAGACACAGATACGCAGTATTTT

clone size: many
J gene: TRBJ1-4
V gene: TRBV4-1
D gene: TRBD1
CDR3 protein: CASSPRGQGAFGEKLFF
CDR3 DNA: TGCGCCAGCAGCCCCCGAGGACAGGGGGCATTCGGGGAAAAACTGTTTTTT

clone size: NA
J gene: TRBJ2-7
V gene: TRBV7-9
D gene: TRBD2
CDR3 protein: CSSSLPGGEKQYF
CDR3 DNA: TGTTCCAGCAGCTTGCCGGGGGGGGAAAAGCAGTACTTC

clone size: NA
J gene: TRBJ2-3
V gene: TRBV7-2
D gene: TRBD2
CDR3 protein: CASSLASSGSSTRGTQYF
CDR3 DNA: TGTGCCAGCAGCTTAGCGTCGAGCGGGAGTTCTACCCGCGGTACGCAGTATTTT

clone size: NA
J gene: TRBJ1-1
V gene: TRBV5-1
D gene: TRBD1
CDR3 protein: CASSMGQGMGKAFF
CDR3 DNA: TGCGCCAGCAGCATGGGACAGGGGATGGGGAAAGCTTTCTTT

clone size: few
J gene: TRBJ2-3
V gene: TRBV7-9
D gene: TRBD1
CDR3 protein: CASSLGTGWGASTDTQYF
CDR3 DNA: TGTGCCAGCAGCCTTGGGACAGGGTGGGGGGCTAGCACAGATACGCAGTATTTT

clone size: NA
J gene: TRBJ1-5
V gene: TRBV5-6
D gene: NA
CDR3 protein: CASSLLEGRNPPQHF
CDR3 DNA: TGTGCCAGCAGCTTGTTGGAGGGACGGAATCCGCCCCAGCATTTT

clone size: once
J gene: TRBJ2-2
V gene: TRBV28
D gene: NA
CDR3 protein: CASSLSAGELFF
CDR3 DNA: TGTGCCAGCAGTTTATCGGCCGGGGAGCTGTTTTTT

clone size: NA
J gene: TRBJ1-1
V gene: TRBV27
D gene: NA
CDR3 protein: CASRQTDSGEAFF
CDR3 DNA: TGTGCCAGCAGACAGACGGACAGCGGTGAAGCTTTCTTT

clone size: NA
J gene: TRBJ2-5
V gene: TRBV29-1
D gene: NA
CDR3 protein: CSTTPGGETQYF
CDR3 DNA: TGCAGCACGACACCAGGAGGGGAGACCCAGTACTTC